This T cell receptor (beta chain) was sequenced for a study of T cell repertoires in cytomegalovirus infection. This clonotype turned up a few times. What it recognizes is unknown. General study results and limits: Individuals carrying CMV plus the relevant HLA were identified by cumulative frequency of public TCR beta families.

Each CDR3 protein is one row after TCRdb ran MiXCR on the reads. In the table there are about 110,000 distinct CDR3 sequences, around 30% of which are singletons. The germline V and J ends were trimmed by 2 bases and 0 bases, with 19 bases remaining between them. CDR3 length: 19 amino acids. Germline V gene lookup returns CDR1 SEHNR and CDR2 FQNEAQ (reference sequence). The input for sequencing was CD8+ T cells from cultured PBMCs, taken from culture after CMV antigen stimulation. This TCR derives from a human donor in good health (CMV status not recorded). Some clones in this sample may be carry-over from other donors' samples. This chain links TRBV7-9 with TRBJ2-2; tentatively, D is TRBD2 (5 bases). Here the CDR3 DNA reads TGTGCCAGCAGCTTACCGGAAAAGCCCGGGAAAACGAACACCGGGGAGCTGTTTTTT. Its protein product is CASSLPEKPGKTNTGELFF.